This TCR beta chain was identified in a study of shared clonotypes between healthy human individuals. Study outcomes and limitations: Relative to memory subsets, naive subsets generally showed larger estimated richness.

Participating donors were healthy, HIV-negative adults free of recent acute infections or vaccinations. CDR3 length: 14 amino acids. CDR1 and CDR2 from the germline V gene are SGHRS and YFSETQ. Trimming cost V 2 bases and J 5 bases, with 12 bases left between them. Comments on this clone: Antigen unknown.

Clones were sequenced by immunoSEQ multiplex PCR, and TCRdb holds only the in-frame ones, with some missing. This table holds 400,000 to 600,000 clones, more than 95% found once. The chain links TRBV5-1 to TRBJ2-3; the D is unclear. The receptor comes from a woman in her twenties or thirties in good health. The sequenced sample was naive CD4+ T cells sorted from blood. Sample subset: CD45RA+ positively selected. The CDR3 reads CASSFWSGRDTQYF. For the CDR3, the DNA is TGCGCCAGCAGCTTTTGGTCAGGCCGAGATACGCAGTATTTT. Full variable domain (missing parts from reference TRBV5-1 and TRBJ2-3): KAGVTQTPRYLIKTRGQQVTLSCSPISGHRSVSWYQQTPGQGLQFLFEYFSETQRNKGNFPGRFSGRQFSNSRSEMNVSTLELGDSALYLCASSFWSGRDTQYFGPGTRLTVL.